This TCR beta chain was identified during a study of control samples from healthy donors and cancer patients. TCRdb's copy holds only in-frame clones and misses some; the assay was immunoSEQ multiplex PCR. This repertoire shows under 75,000 clones, around nine tenths found once; its top ten account for roughly 1.2%. The CDR3 is 14 residues long. The V and J ends lost 3 bases and 4 bases respectively, with 9 bases between them. Germline V gene lookup returns CDR1 KGHSH and CDR2 LQKENI. The rearrangement joins TRBV18 to TRBJ2-2; the D is unclear. What was sequenced was PBMCs. This clonotype originated in a woman in her forties or fifties with colorectal cancer. This CDR3 is CASSPKDGTGELFF. CDR3 DNA sequence: TGTGCCAGCTCACCCAAAGACGGCACCGGGGAGCTGTTTTTT.